A single sample gave rise to the 15 T cell receptor beta chains below, sequenced in a study of Ad26.COV2.S vaccination and SARS-CoV-2 variants. Specified treatment: about 20 received Ad26.COV2.S at low or high dose, single or two shots; about five received placebo; per-sample allocation not given. Day 63 after the first vaccine or placebo injection was the time point for sampling. Clones were sequenced by immunoSEQ multiplex PCR, and TCRdb holds only the in-frame ones, with some missing. The profile shows 380,000 or so clones, roughly 80% of them singletons. Sample: peripheral blood, taken in a trial of Ad26.COV2.S vaccine versus placebo. These receptor sequences come from a person between 18 and 60 years old who received the Ad26.COV2.S COVID-19 vaccine or a placebo.

This chain joins TRBV18 and TRBJ1-2; D is unresolved. The CDR3 consists of 15 residues. Germline CDR1 reads KGHSH; CDR2 reads LQKENI. V was shortened by 3 bases and J by 2 bases, with 13 bases between the two germline ends. The CDR3 nucleotides are TGTGCCAGCTCACCCCCCGAGACACCGAACTATGGCTACACCTTC. This translates into CASSPPETPNYGYTF.

V gene TRBV7-2 combines with J gene TRBJ1-5; D remains unclear. Trimming took 0 bases from V and 3 from J, leaving 12 bases between them. The CDR3 length is 16 residues. Germline-derived CDR1 and CDR2 are SGHTA and FQGNSA. CDR3 DNA sequence: TGTGCCAGCAGCTTAGCTCCCAGCCAGTCCAATCAGCCCCAGCATTTT. The encoded protein is CASSLAPSQSNQPQHF.

Only one count was recorded for this clone. The chain combines TRBV11-2 with TRBJ2-2; no clear D gene. The CDR3 runs to 14 residues. CDR1 is SGHAT, CDR2 FQNNGV, per germline. Trimming removed 3 bases from V and 5 bases from J, with 10 bases in between. This CDR3 reads CASSLANPTGELFF. The CDR3 DNA reads as TGTGCCAGCAGCTTGGCTAACCCAACCGGGGAGCTGTTTTTT.

The genes are TRBV5-1 and TRBJ2-3, with 9 bases aligning to TRBD2. The length of the CDR3 is 16 residues. Germline-derived CDR1 and CDR2 are SGHRS and YFSETQ. With V trimmed by 3 bases and J by 0 bases, 5 bases remained unmatched. The CDR3 DNA reads as TGCGCCAGCAGCTCGTCTAGCGGGACAAGCACAGATACGCAGTATTTT. Its translation is CASSSSSGTSTDTQYF.

A single count supports this clone. The genes are TRBV18 and TRBJ2-7, with TRBD2 identical over 7 bases. V was clipped by 4 bases and J by 1 base; unmatched bases: 4. Germline CDR1 and CDR2: KGHSH and LQKENI. The CDR3 totals 14 residues. The DNA for the CDR3 is TGTGCCAGCTCACTCACTAGCGATTCCTACGAGCAGTACTTC. Its protein product is CASSLTSDSYEQYF.

As to this clone: One end of the junction is discordant with germline, which a read error may explain. The genes are TRBV4-2 and TRBJ2-3; 8 bases fit TRBD2. Germline CDR1 and CDR2: LGHNA and YNFKEQ. The CDR3 runs to 16 residues. CDR3 residues: CASSRKLAVFTNTQYF. As DNA, the CDR3 is TGTGCCAGCAGCCGGAAACTAGCGGTGTTCACAAATACGCAGTATTTT.

The chain is built from TRBV7-3 and TRBJ2-1; TRBD1 matches 8 bases. J gave up 1 base and V 5 bases, and 1 base lay outside the gene matches. Germline lookup yields CDR1 SGHTA and CDR2 FQGTGA. CDR3 length: 14 residues. The CDR3 nucleotides read TGTGCCAGCAGCCGGGACAGGTCCTACAATGAGCAGTTCTTC. Amino acid sequence: CASSRDRSYNEQFF.

The chain combines TRBV5-1 with TRBJ1-2; 7 bases map to TRBD1. Germline CDR1 SGHRS, CDR2 YFSETQ. The trim removed 0 bases at V and 4 bases at J, leaving 9 bases unmatched. This CDR3 comprises 16 residues. The CDR3 loop reads CASSLAQGGAFYGYTF. CDR3 nucleotide sequence: TGCGCCAGCAGCTTGGCCCAGGGGGGGGCTTTCTATGGCTACACCTTC. The whole variable domain, filled in from reference TRBV5-1 and TRBJ1-2, reads KAGVTQTPRYLIKTRGQQVTLSCSPISGHRSVSWYQQTPGQGLQFLFEYFSETQRNKGNFPGRFSGRQFSNSRSEMNVSTLELGDSALYLCASSLAQGGAFYGYTFGSGTRLTVV.

The chain couples TRBV2 to TRBJ1-2; D uncertain. The germline V gene encodes CDR1 SNHLY and CDR2 FYNNEI. The CDR3 contains 12 residues. The V and J ends lost 4 bases and 8 bases respectively, with 11 bases between them. Here the CDR3 DNA reads TGTGCCAGCAGTGTTAAGACGGAGGGCTACACCTTC. It is translated as CASSVKTEGYTF.

This chain uses TRBV7-2 with TRBJ1-1, with TRBD1 as a possible D gene (6 bases). The CDR3 has 13 residues. Germline V gene data show CDR1 as SGHTA and CDR2 as FQGNSA. The ends were cut back, 5 bases at V and 5 bases at J, with 12 bases in the middle. This CDR3 reads CASSPEGGTEAFF. For the CDR3, the DNA is TGTGCCAGCAGCCCCGAGGGGGGGACTGAAGCTTTCTTT.

The chain links TRBV6-6 to TRBJ2-1, with 9 bases aligning to TRBD2. CDR1 is MNHNY and CDR2 is SVGAGI in the germline V gene (reference sequence). J was trimmed by 5 bases and V by 4 bases; bases with no gene match: 6. This CDR3 has 15 amino acids. The CDR3 bases are TGTGCCAGCAGTTCGCGGACTAGCGCTGACAATGAGCAGTTCTTC. It encodes CASSSRTSADNEQFF.

The chain employs TRBV5-5 and TRBJ1-1; D is undetermined. CDR1 is SGHKS, CDR2 YYEKEE, per germline (reference sequence). The ends were cut back, 9 bases at V and 5 bases at J, with 17 bases in the middle. CDR3 length equals 13 residues. The CDR3 here is CATKEAVGTEAFF. CDR3 nucleotide sequence: TGTGCCACCAAGGAGGCGGTAGGGACTGAAGCTTTCTTT.

V usage is TRBV19 and J usage is TRBJ2-3; TRBD1 might be the D (5 bases). V gave up 5 bases and J gave up 6 bases, with 12 bases separating them. The CDR3 is 13 amino acids. Germline loops: CDR1 LNHDA, CDR2 SQIVND (reference sequence). CDR3 DNA sequence: TGTGCCAGTAGTTTCAGGACAACCGATACGCAGTATTTT. It translates to CASSFRTTDTQYF. The complete variable domain, with remaining parts taken from reference TRBV19 and TRBJ2-3, reads DGGITQSPKYLFRKEGQNVTLSCEQNLNHDAMYWYRQDPGQGLRLIYYSQIVNDFQKGDIAEGYSVSREKKESFPLTVTSAQKNPTAFYLCASSFRTTDTQYFGPGTRLTVL.

This clone was detected only once. V usage is TRBV13 and J usage is TRBJ2-1, with D unresolved. The CDR3 extends over 15 amino acids. Deletions cut 2 bases from V and 7 bases from J, with 15 bases between. CDR1 is PRHDT and CDR2 is FYEKMQ in the germline V gene (reference sequence). Here the CDR3 reads CASSLITVSGNEQFF. Here the CDR3 DNA reads TGTGCCAGCAGCTTAATAACTGTGAGTGGAAATGAGCAGTTCTTC.

This chain links TRBV7-8 with TRBJ2-7; possibly TRBD2 for D (5 bases). The CDR3 is made up of 11 amino acids. The V gene's germline CDR1 is SGHVS and CDR2 FQNEAQ. V gave up 5 bases and J gave up 9 bases, with 11 bases separating them. This chain's CDR3 is CASSTPGLQYF. CDR3 bases: TGTGCCAGCAGCACACCGGGGTTGCAGTACTTC.